This passage covers 30 T cell receptor beta chains from one sample sequenced in a study of cytomegalovirus exposure and HLA in healthy donors. The PCR used 60 Vbeta and 13 Jbeta primers. TCRdb keeps only in-frame clones here, not all; method: immunoSEQ multiplex PCR. The sample shows 150,000 to 200,000 clones, approximately 65% of them seen only once. Sample: PBMCs. All receptors derive from a man aged 35-49 years in good health and CMV-seronegative.

This clone was counted only a few times. The J gene is TRBJ1-5, the V gene TRBV19; D not resolved. Germline V CDR1 and CDR2: LNHDA, SQIVND (reference sequence). The CDR3 sequence is 17 residues long. V dropped 3 bases and J dropped 0 bases, with 15 bases sitting between them. The CDR3 sequence is CASSMEIRYYSNQPQHF. CDR3 in DNA: TGTGCCAGTAGTATGGAGATCAGATATTATAGCAATCAGCCCCAGCATTTT.

The gene calls are TRBV6-5 and TRBJ2-5, with D maybe TRBD2 (6 bases). Trimming took 6 bases from V and 7 from J, leaving 18 bases between them. Germline CDR1 MNHEY, CDR2 SVGAGI. The CDR3 extends over 14 amino acids. The CDR3 bases are TGTGCCAGCAGGCAGTGGGGACCCGGGGGGACCCAGTACTTC. The encoded protein is CASRQWGPGGTQYF.

J is TRBJ2-1 and V is TRBV30; the D gene is possibly TRBD2 (6 bases). Germline loops: CDR1 GTSNPN, CDR2 SVGIG (reference sequence). This CDR3 has 15 amino acids. The V gene lost 0 bases and the J gene lost 2 bases, with 11 bases spanning the gap. CDR3 amino acids: CAWSVRGGTYNEQFF. The CDR3 region has the DNA TGTGCCTGGAGTGTACGGGGCGGGACCTACAATGAGCAGTTCTTC.

Only a few counts were recorded for this clone. The gene calls are TRBV30 and TRBJ1-2; 8 positions match TRBD1. CDR1 GTSNPN and CDR2 SVGIG come from the germline V gene (reference sequence). V trimming: 7 bases; J trimming: 8 bases; junction bases outside the gene matches: 21. The CDR3 length is 16 residues. The DNA of the CDR3 is TGTGCCTACTCTCCCCCCCTCGACAGGGGCCGCATGGGCTACACCTTC. It yields the protein CAYSPPLDRGRMGYTF.

This clone has just a few counts. The chain is built from TRBV6-1 and TRBJ1-2; 8 bases map to TRBD1. The germline V gene encodes CDR1 MNHNS and CDR2 SASEGT. The CDR3 has 13 residues. V gave up 5 bases and J gave up 4 bases; unmatched junction bases: 3. CDR3 loop: CASSKGQGYGYTF. For the CDR3, the DNA is TGTGCCAGCAGTAAAGGACAGGGCTATGGCTACACCTTC.

This sequence joins TRBV5-1 and TRBJ1-2; D perhaps matches TRBD1 (6 bases). The V and J ends lost 4 bases and 1 base respectively, with 14 bases between them. The CDR3 consists of 15 residues. Germline values: CDR1 SGHRS, CDR2 YFSETQ. The CDR3 sequence: CASSPGQSFNYGYTF. The CDR3 bases are TGCGCCAGCAGCCCCGGACAGTCCTTTAACTATGGCTACACCTTC.

The chain joins TRBV19 to TRBJ2-2, with D possibly being TRBD1 (5 bases). CDR3 size: 12 residues. Germline CDR1 reads LNHDA; CDR2 reads SQIVND (reference sequence). With 8 bases removed from V and 6 bases from J, the gap between germline ends came to 10 bases. CDR3 DNA: TGTGCCAGTCGCAGGGAACCCGGGGAGCTGTTTTTT. As protein: CASRREPGELFF. Full variable domain (remainder filled in from reference TRBV19 and TRBJ2-2): DGGITQSPKYLFRKEGQNVTLSCEQNLNHDAMYWYRQDPGQGLRLIYYSQIVNDFQKGDIAEGYSVSREKKESFPLTVTSAQKNPTAFYLCASRREPGELFFGEGSRLTVL.

The rearrangement links TRBV7-2 to TRBJ2-2; TRBD1 might be the D (6 bases). Deletions cut 5 bases from V and 1 base from J, with 14 bases between. This CDR3 contains 16 residues. Germline V CDR1 and CDR2: SGHTA, FQGNSA. The CDR3 coding sequence is TGTGCCAGCAGCCTACGAGGACAGAAGAACACCGGGGAGCTGTTTTTT. Translating it yields CASSLRGQKNTGELFF.

The rearrangement joins TRBV19 to TRBJ2-1, with D unresolved. Germline V lookup: CDR1 LNHDA, CDR2 SQIVND (reference sequence). This CDR3 has 13 amino acids. Trimming left V 7 bases short and J 2 bases short, with 9 bases between. The CDR3 spells CASKALTYNEQFF. CDR3 nucleotide sequence: TGTGCCAGTAAAGCCTTAACCTACAATGAGCAGTTCTTC. Together with reference TRBV19 and TRBJ2-1, the CDR3 gives the full variable domain: DGGITQSPKYLFRKEGQNVTLSCEQNLNHDAMYWYRQDPGQGLRLIYYSQIVNDFQKGDIAEGYSVSREKKESFPLTVTSAQKNPTAFYLCASKALTYNEQFFGPGTRLTVL.

This clone has just one count. The chain has TRBV30 and TRBJ2-1; the D gene is possibly TRBD2 (5 bases). Germline V gene data show CDR1 as GTSNPN and CDR2 as SVGIG (reference sequence). The ends were cut back, 0 bases at V and 2 bases at J, with 14 bases in the middle. The CDR3 extends over 16 amino acids. Here the CDR3 DNA reads TGTGCCTGGAGTGTAGGAACCTCACTAGCCTACAATGAGCAGTTCTTC. Translation gives CAWSVGTSLAYNEQFF.

The chain couples TRBV19 to TRBJ2-5, with 8 bases lining up with TRBD1. CDR1 and CDR2 (germline): LNHDA, SQIVND (reference sequence). V lost 5 bases, J lost 5 bases, and 13 bases stayed unmatched. CDR3 size: 16 residues. CDR3 loop: CASSPKGDRGWETQYF. The CDR3 DNA reads as TGTGCCAGTAGTCCAAAGGGAGACAGGGGTTGGGAGACCCAGTACTTC.

The chain links TRBV4-1 to TRBJ2-7; TRBD1 might be the D (6 bases). The CDR3 has 15 residues. Germline V CDR1 and CDR2: MGHRA, YSYEKL. V lost 1 base, J lost 5 bases, and 15 bases lay in between. The CDR3 loop is CASSQVQGNIHEQYF. CDR3 nucleotides: TGCGCCAGCAGCCAAGTCCAGGGGAATATCCACGAGCAGTACTTC.

This clone was found a few times. The V call is TRBV6-1, the J call TRBJ2-7, with D perhaps TRBD2 (6 bases). V was pared by 11 bases and J by 5 bases, with 16 bases between. The CDR3 runs to 12 residues. In germline, CDR1 is MNHNS, CDR2 SASEGT. CDR3 amino acids: CAHKEGSHEQYF. DNA for the CDR3: TGTGCCCACAAGGAGGGTAGTCACGAGCAGTACTTC.

The rearrangement joins TRBV29-1 to TRBJ1-2, with 7 nucleotides matching TRBD1. Germline-derived CDR1 and CDR2 are SQVTM and ANQGSEA. The V gene end was trimmed by 4 bases and the J gene end by 12 bases; junction bases not matched to a gene: 11. This CDR3 is built from 12 residues. The CDR3, as DNA: TGCAGCGTTGGGGGACAGCGCGGTGTTGACACCTTC. Encoded protein: CSVGGQRGVDTF.

This clone was seen only a few times. The chain joins TRBV6-1 to TRBJ2-2, with TRBD2 identical over 8 bases. V dropped 2 bases and J dropped 1; count of bases not matched to a gene: 3. Germline-derived CDR1 and CDR2 are MNHNS and SASEGT. The CDR3 length is 16 residues. This chain's CDR3 is CASSELAGLNTGELFF. The CDR3 coding sequence is TGTGCCAGCAGTGAACTAGCGGGTTTGAACACCGGGGAGCTGTTTTTT.

The V gene is TRBV21-1, the J gene TRBJ2-5; the table's D call of TRBD1 was not tested on the DNA. TRBV21-1 is a known pseudogene. This CDR3 is 15 amino acids long. CDR3 DNA sequence: TGTGCCAGCAGCCCCTGGACAGGGAAAATGGAGACCCAGTACTTC. Its translation: CASSPWTGKMETQYF.

CDR3 loop: CASSPPGRGDTQYF. DNA of the CDR3: TGTGCCAGCAGCCCGCCCGGGAGGGGCGATACGCAGTATTTT. This chain connects TRBV6-6 to TRBJ2-3; 8 nucleotides line up with TRBD2. V lost 6 bases, J lost 6 bases, and 8 bases stayed unmatched. Germline CDR1 is MNHNY and CDR2 is SVGAGI (reference sequence). There are 14 residues in the CDR3.

This chain joins TRBV6-5 and TRBJ2-1, with TRBD2 identical over 9 bases. The V gene end was trimmed by 4 bases and the J gene end by 9 bases; junction bases not matched to a gene: 7. The CDR3 extends over 14 amino acids. Germline V gene sequence: CDR1 MNHEY, CDR2 SVGAGI. DNA for the CDR3: TGTGCCAGCAGTTTGTTAGCGGGAGTCATTGAGCAGTTCTTC. As protein: CASSLLAGVIEQFF.

The chain recombines TRBV6-5 with TRBJ1-4; D is perhaps TRBD1 (6 bases). This CDR3 region has 14 residues. The ends were cut back, 6 bases at V and 8 bases at J, with 16 bases in the middle. The germline V gene has CDR1 MNHEY and CDR2 SVGAGI. CDR3 amino acids: CASRTTGSGEKLFF. The DNA for the CDR3 is TGTGCCAGCAGGACCACAGGGTCAGGCGAAAAACTGTTTTTT.

The gene calls are TRBV27 and TRBJ1-2, with TRBD1 as a possible D gene (5 bases). Per germline, CDR1 MNHEY and CDR2 SMNVEV (reference sequence). The CDR3 has 13 residues. The V gene lost 6 bases and the J gene lost 6 bases, with 14 bases spanning the gap. The CDR3 loop reads CASRPPGKNGYTF. CDR3 coding DNA: TGTGCCAGCAGACCCCCAGGGAAGAATGGCTACACCTTC.

This rearrangement joins TRBV6-5 to TRBJ2-1; D gene unclear. The germline V gene encodes CDR1 MNHEY and CDR2 SVGAGI. This CDR3 has 15 residues. With 5 bases removed from V and 2 bases from J, the gap between germline ends came to 13 bases. Here the CDR3 reads CASSPYSSPYNEQFF. In DNA, the CDR3 is TGTGCCAGCAGTCCTTACAGTTCACCCTACAATGAGCAGTTCTTC.

The V gene is TRBV18, the J gene TRBJ2-3, with TRBD1 identical over 8 bases. CDR1 is KGHSH, CDR2 LQKENI, per germline. V trimming: 0 bases; J trimming: 1 base; junction bases outside the gene matches: 3. The CDR3 contains 16 residues. The CDR3 spells CASSPPATGGTDTQYF. The CDR3 DNA reads TGTGCCAGCTCACCACCGGCGACAGGGGGCACAGATACGCAGTATTTT. The full variable domain, its missing parts supplied by reference TRBV18 and TRBJ2-3, is NAGVMQNPRHLVRRRGQEARLRCSPMKGHSHVYWYRQLPEEGLKFMVYLQKENIIDESGMPKERFSAEFPKEGPSILRIQQVVRGDSAAYFCASSPPATGGTDTQYFGPGTRLTVL.

The J gene is TRBJ1-2, the V gene TRBV7-2, with 8 nucleotides matching TRBD1. After removal of 5 bases from V and 4 bases from J, the junction contained 6 bases not matched to a gene. The CDR3 runs to 14 residues. CDR1 is SGHTA and CDR2 is FQGNSA in the germline V gene. In DNA form, the CDR3 reads TGTGCCAGCAGCCAAGGGACAGGAGCCTATGGCTACACCTTC. It translates to CASSQGTGAYGYTF. Full variable domain (remainder filled in from reference TRBV7-2 and TRBJ1-2): GAGVSQSPSNKVTEKGKDVELRCDPISGHTALYWYRQSLGQGLEFLIYFQGNSAPDKSGLPSDRFSAERTGGSVSTLTIQRTQQEDSAVYLCASSQGTGAYGYTFGSGTRLTVV.

The gene calls are TRBV19 and TRBJ2-2; 8 bases fit TRBD2. V was clipped by 1 base and J by 6 bases; unmatched bases: 1. Germline CDR1 reads LNHDA; CDR2 reads SQIVND (reference sequence). This CDR3 region has 14 residues. CDR3 coding DNA: TGTGCCAGTAGTATAGTCGGGAGGGCCGGGGAGCTGTTTTTT. The encoded protein is CASSIVGRAGELFF.

The chain recombines TRBV5-4 with TRBJ1-3, with a possible D match to TRBD1 (6 bases). Trimming took off 4 bases at V and 2 bases at J, with 13 bases between the two ends. The CDR3 extends over 15 amino acids. From germline, CDR1 is SGHNT and CDR2 YYREEE (reference sequence). CDR3 DNA: TGTGCCAGCAGCCAAATCGGACAGACTGGAAACACCATATATTTT. This sequence encodes CASSQIGQTGNTIYF.

The chain links TRBV6-1 to TRBJ2-7; D is perhaps TRBD2 (6 bases). Looked up from germline, CDR1 is MNHNS and CDR2 is SASEGT. V lost 0 bases to trimming and J lost 4 bases, with 16 bases between them. The CDR3 spans 16 residues. The CDR3 DNA sequence: TGTGCCAGCAGTGAAGCCCTACCGGGAGCCGGATACGAGCAGTACTTC. Protein product: CASSEALPGAGYEQYF.

This clone was observed a handful of times. The chain recombines TRBV6-6 with TRBJ1-5; no clear D gene. V was trimmed by 7 bases and J by 4 bases, leaving 14 bases between them. This CDR3 spans 14 amino acids. Germline lookup yields CDR1 MNHNY and CDR2 SVGAGI (reference sequence). This chain's CDR3 is CASTDRRVNQPQHF. The CDR3, as DNA: TGTGCCAGCACCGATAGGAGAGTAAATCAGCCCCAGCATTTT.

This chain links TRBV6-1 with TRBJ2-3; TRBD1 matches at 9 bases. After removal of 2 bases from V and 3 bases from J, the junction contained 3 bases not matched to a gene. The CDR3 spans 15 residues. Germline V gene lookup returns CDR1 MNHNS and CDR2 SASEGT. In DNA, the CDR3 is TGTGCCAGCAGTGAAACAGGGGGCGGTACAGATACGCAGTATTTT. Protein: CASSETGGGTDTQYF.

This clone has a single count. Relative to the germline gene, one junction end is altered; a read error may explain this. The chain is built from TRBV30 and TRBJ2-1, with 7 nucleotides matching TRBD2. The CDR3 has 13 residues. The V gene's germline CDR1 is GTSNPN and CDR2 SVGIG (reference sequence). CDR3 region: CACRLASHNEQFF. In DNA form, the CDR3 reads TGTGCCTGCCGACTAGCCTCCCACAATGAGCAGTTCTTC.

The chain employs TRBV19 and TRBJ2-1, with 13 positions matching TRBD2. The CDR3 runs 16 residues. In germline, CDR1 is LNHDA, CDR2 SQIVND (reference sequence). The V gene end was trimmed by 11 bases and the J gene end by 5 bases; junction bases not matched to a gene: 12. Here the CDR3 DNA reads TGTGCCTCAAGTGGACTAGCGGGGGTAATCGACAATGAGCAGTTCTTC. It encodes CASSGLAGVIDNEQFF. The full variable domain, with the rest looked up from reference TRBV19 and TRBJ2-1, is DGGITQSPKYLFRKEGQNVTLSCEQNLNHDAMYWYRQDPGQGLRLIYYSQIVNDFQKGDIAEGYSVSREKKESFPLTVTSAQKNPTAFYLCASSGLAGVIDNEQFFGPGTRLTVL.